This is a list of T cell receptor beta chains from one sample in a study of T cell repertoires in cytomegalovirus infection. Their antigens are not known. TCRdb called the reads again in MiXCR, with one record for every CDR3 protein. Here the sample spans approximately 270,000 distinct CDR3 sequences, around 20% being singletons. The sample here was cultured PBMCs, taken from culture after CMV antigen stimulation. Receptors were obtained from a human donor in good health (CMV status not recorded). Some clones in this sample may be carry-over from other donors' samples. The CDR3 runs from the conserved cysteine through the conserved F or W. The order of the fields is CDR3 length, J gene, V gene, D gene, clone size, CDR3 protein, CDR3 DNA. The D gene is left open where the match is weak. Only some rows state a clone size, as once, few, many or a class for expanded clones.

13 | TRBJ1-5 | TRBV7-9 | NA | many | CASSLLANQPQHF | TGTGCCAGCAGCTTATTGGCCAATCAGCCCCAGCATTTT
11 | TRBJ2-3 | TRBV20-1 | NA | NA | CSAMIGDTQYF | TGCAGTGCCATGATCGGGGATACGCAGTATTTT
14 | TRBJ1-1 | TRBV5-1 | TRBD1 | many | CASRKTTGGTEAFF | TGCGCCAGCAGAAAAACAACAGGGGGCACTGAAGCTTTCTTT
16 | TRBJ2-2 | TRBV7-2 | NA | NA | CASSTRQGGYTGELFF | TGTGCCAGCAGCACCCGACAGGGAGGTTACACCGGGGAGCTGTTTTTT
13 | TRBJ2-3 | TRBV3-1 | NA | NA | CASSQVALDTQYF | TGTGCCAGCAGCCAAGTTGCCCTTGATACGCAGTATTTT
13 | TRBJ2-4 | TRBV20-1 | NA | once | CSAQAWQKNIQYF | TGCAGTGCTCAGGCGTGGCAGAAAAACATTCAGTACTTC
14 | TRBJ2-7 | TRBV7-6 | NA | NA | CASTYSRVSYEQYF | TGTGCCAGCACCTACTCGAGGGTCTCCTACGAGCAGTACTTC
15 | TRBJ1-5 | TRBV20-1 | TRBD1 | NA | CSASGQVLANQPQHF | TGCAGTGCTAGTGGACAGGTCCTAGCAAATCAGCCCCAGCATTTT
13 | TRBJ2-7 | TRBV12-3/TRBV12-4 | NA | few | CASSDSNSYEQYF | TGTGCCAGCTCCGACAGCAACTCCTACGAGCAGTACTTC
15 | TRBJ2-2 | TRBV11-3 | NA | few | CASSSALQNTGELFF | TGTGCCAGCAGCTCGGCACTACAAAACACCGGGGAGCTGTTTTTT
15 | TRBJ2-5 | TRBV11-2 | NA | few | CASSLVGNPQETQYF | TGTGCCAGCAGCTTGGTCGGGAACCCCCAAGAGACCCAGTACTTC
14 | TRBJ1-2 | TRBV24-1 | TRBD1 | NA | CATSDRDRGLGYTF | TGTGCCACCAGTGACCGGGACAGGGGGTTGGGCTACACCTTC
12 | TRBJ2-3 | TRBV7-2 | NA | many | CASSNTGDTQYF | TGTGCCAGCAGCAATACAGGAGATACGCAGTATTTT
17 | TRBJ1-5 | TRBV6-2/TRBV6-3 | NA | NA | CASTIREFPLSSQPQHF | TGTGCCAGCACCATCCGGGAGTTCCCTCTTTCCAGCCAGCCCCAGCATTTT
17 | TRBJ2-5 | TRBV20-1 | TRBD2 | NA | CSARVGLAGAPEETQYF | TGCAGTGCTAGAGTGGGGCTAGCGGGAGCCCCGGAGGAGACCCAGTACTTC
16 | TRBJ1-1 | TRBV5-6 | NA | few | CASSLVWANQNTEAFF | TGTGCCAGCAGCTTGGTCTGGGCAAATCAGAACACTGAAGCTTTCTTT
14 | TRBJ1-2 | TRBV4-1 | NA | few | CASSQFSRAIGYTF | TGCGCCAGCAGCCAGTTCAGCCGGGCGATTGGCTACACCTTC
14 | TRBJ1-1 | TRBV15 | NA | NA | CATSSMRDRTEAFF | TGTGCCACCAGCAGTATGAGGGATAGGACTGAAGCTTTCTTT
12 | TRBJ2-1 | TRBV6-2/TRBV6-3 | NA | few | CASSQAGTKQFF | TGTGCCAGCAGTCAAGCCGGGACAAAGCAGTTCTTC
13 | TRBJ1-1 | TRBV6-5 | NA | NA | CASSVGERAEAFF | TGTGCCAGCAGTGTAGGGGAAAGGGCTGAAGCTTTCTTT
15 | TRBJ1-4 | TRBV12-3/TRBV12-4 | TRBD1 | NA | CASGQGAVINEKLFF | TGTGCCAGCGGACAGGGGGCGGTGATTAATGAAAAACTGTTTTTT
14 | TRBJ1-1 | TRBV5-4 | TRBD1 | NA | CASSHPTGDTEAFF | TGTGCCAGCAGCCACCCGACAGGGGACACTGAAGCTTTCTTT
15 | TRBJ1-3 | TRBV5-4 | NA | NA | CASSWTSGSGNTIYF | TGTGCCAGCAGCTGGACAAGTGGCTCTGGAAACACCATATATTTT
14 | TRBJ2-7 | TRBV10-3 | TRBD2 | few | CAISPTSGTYEQYF | TGTGCCATCAGTCCGACTAGCGGAACCTACGAGCAGTACTTC
16 | TRBJ1-3 | TRBV7-8 | NA | many | CASSIEGLVSGNTIYF | TGTGCCAGCAGCATAGAAGGGCTGGTTTCTGGAAACACCATATATTTT
16 | TRBJ1-2 | TRBV7-2 | TRBD1 | many | CASSTLGTGANYGYTF | TGTGCCAGCAGCACGCTGGGGACAGGGGCTAACTATGGCTACACCTTC
14 | TRBJ2-2 | TRBV29-1 | NA | NA | CSGKQGSGTGELFF | TGCAGCGGTAAACAGGGATCGGGGACCGGGGAGCTGTTTTTT
15 | TRBJ2-2 | TRBV28 | TRBD2 | NA | CASSKTSGISGELFF | TGTGCCAGCAGTAAAACTAGCGGGATATCCGGGGAGCTGTTTTTT
14 | TRBJ1-1 | TRBV5-8 | NA | NA | CASSYRQVRTEAFF | TGTGCCAGCAGCTATAGACAGGTTAGAACTGAAGCTTTCTTT
18 | TRBJ2-1 | TRBV7-9 | TRBD2 | many | CASSLGTLSGRVYNEQFF | TGTGCCAGCAGCTTAGGAACCCTGAGCGGGAGAGTATACAATGAGCAGTTCTTC
16 | TRBJ2-1 | TRBV4-1 | NA | few | CASSQANLVVLDEQFF | TGCGCCAGCAGCCAAGCTAATCTAGTGGTCCTGGATGAGCAGTTCTTC